What follows describes a single T cell receptor (beta chain). This specimen belongs to a study of blood T cell repertoires in COVID-19. Study overall: The study drew acute and convalescent COVID-19 samples from the United States, Italy and Spain. The cDNA or gDNA used as material had been derived from T cells, B-cell-depleted T cells, or PBMCs.

The CDR3 contains 14 residues. V was pared by 4 bases and J by 1 base, with 3 bases of the junction left unmatched. Germline-derived CDR1 and CDR2 are SGHRS and YFSETQ. Original processing methods: Amplification of reference gene primers provided the estimated nucleated cell counts. Profiling relied on immunoSEQ multiplex PCR, and the TCRdb table lists in-frame clones only, not all of them. V and J calls and clone size follow that table, whereas D and trimming were derived from the DNA. In the table there are some 96,000 clones, about 90% of which are singletons. This chain connects TRBV5-1 to TRBJ2-5; 8 nucleotides agree with TRBD2. Source material: peripheral blood. This TCR was recovered from a human donor in a cohort sampled during active COVID-19. In DNA form, the CDR3 reads TGCGCCAGCAGCCAGACTAGCGCCCAAGAGACCCAGTACTTC. It codes for CASSQTSAQETQYF.